Each of the 30 T cell receptor beta chains below was sequenced from the same sample in a study of T-cell reconstitution after alpha-beta-depleted transplantation in children. Unique molecular identifiers were incorporated during preparation of the TCRbeta library. TCRdb used MiXCR to reprocess the PCR reads, holding one entry per CDR3 protein. The sample yields roughly 500,000 distinct CDR3 sequences, around a third seen once. Sequencing used PBMCs from the stem cell graft donor, obtained from the stem cell graft. The receptor source for this set is a human donor who donated a stem cell graft to a child with aplastic anemia.

V gene TRBV4-3 combines with J gene TRBJ2-5, with D possibly TRBD1 on 6 matching bases. Per the germline V gene, CDR1 is LGHNA and CDR2 is YSLEER. The CDR3 sequence is 15 residues long. V was trimmed by 4 bases and J by 5 bases, leaving 17 bases between them. CDR3 region: CASSLRSGQGETQYF. CDR3 in DNA: TGCGCCAGCAGCCTTCGCAGCGGTCAGGGGGAGACCCAGTACTTC.

In its sample, this clonotype was seen a few times. The chain couples TRBV12-3 or TRBV12-4 to TRBJ2-5; TRBD2 matches 9 bases. CDR3 length: 16 amino acids. Trimming at V came to 5 bases and at J to 4 bases, leaving 11 bases not matched to a gene. CDR3 amino acids: CASSPGTSPRGETQYF. CDR3 sequence (DNA): TGTGCCAGCAGTCCCGGGACTAGCCCTAGAGGAGAGACCCAGTACTTC.

The chain employs TRBV19 and TRBJ2-1, with 8 bases identical to TRBD2. Per the germline V gene, CDR1 is LNHDA and CDR2 is SQIVND (reference sequence). The CDR3 sequence is 14 residues long. V trimming: 6 bases; J trimming: 4 bases; junction bases outside the gene matches: 5. CDR3 sequence: CASRVLAGYNEQFF. As DNA, the CDR3 is TGTGCCAGTAGAGTTCTAGCGGGTTACAATGAGCAGTTCTTC.

The rearrangement links TRBV25-1 to TRBJ1-2, with unresolved D. Trimming took 5 bases from V and 7 from J, leaving 20 bases between them. CDR1 and CDR2 from the germline V gene are MGHDK and SYGVNS. The CDR3 has 15 residues. The CDR3 loop reads CASSTFPTTFGGYTF. The CDR3 DNA follows: TGTGCCAGCAGTACCTTTCCGACTACGTTTGGTGGCTACACCTTC.

This rearrangement joins TRBV15 to TRBJ2-3, with 9 bases aligning to TRBD2. CDR3 size: 19 residues. Germline CDR1 reads LNHNV; CDR2 reads YYDKDF (reference sequence). Trimming removed 0 bases from V and 4 bases from J; junction bases left unmatched: 14. CDR3 sequence: CATSRDLPLQAGGSDTQYF. The DNA for the CDR3 is TGTGCCACCAGCAGAGATTTACCCCTCCAAGCGGGAGGTTCAGATACGCAGTATTTT.

The rearrangement uses TRBV7-8 and TRBJ2-3; D is tentatively TRBD1 or TRBD2 (5 bases each). Germline V CDR1 and CDR2: SGHVS, FQNEAQ. V lost 5 bases and J lost 4, with 19 bases in between. The CDR3 runs 16 residues. The CDR3 loop is CASSQGRIRGADTQYF. The CDR3 DNA follows: TGTGCCAGCAGCCAGGGTCGTATTCGAGGGGCAGATACGCAGTATTTT.

In its sample, this clonotype was seen a few times. The chain carries TRBV5-1 and TRBJ2-6; D may be TRBD1 (6 bases). The CDR3 sequence is 20 residues long. Germline CDR1 is SGHRS and CDR2 is YFSETQ. V lost 0 bases and J 1 base, leaving 20 bases between the germline ends. The CDR3: CASSLVPQGRGTSGANVLTF. CDR3 nucleotide sequence: TGCGCCAGCAGCTTGGTTCCCCAGGGGCGAGGTACTTCTGGGGCCAACGTCCTGACTTTC.

The chain carries TRBV7-2 and TRBJ1-1; weak D call: TRBD1 (5 bases). This CDR3 has 14 residues. V gave up 4 bases and J gave up 1 base, with 10 bases separating them. CDR1 and CDR2 (germline): SGHTA, FQGNSA. CDR3 coding DNA: TGTGCCAGCAGCTCTCGGGGGACGAACACTGAAGCTTTCTTT. Its protein is CASSSRGTNTEAFF. The whole variable domain, remainder taken from reference TRBV7-2 and TRBJ1-1, is GAGVSQSPSNKVTEKGKDVELRCDPISGHTALYWYRQSLGQGLEFLIYFQGNSAPDKSGLPSDRFSAERTGGSVSTLTIQRTQQEDSAVYLCASSSRGTNTEAFFGQGTRLTVV.

This clonotype has just a few counts. The chain joins TRBV30 to TRBJ2-5; 10 nucleotides match TRBD1. This CDR3 contains 14 residues. Germline V lookup: CDR1 GTSNPN, CDR2 SVGIG (reference sequence). Trimming took 8 bases from V and 4 from J; bases not matched to a gene: 10. The chain's CDR3 is CARYDRGRGETQYF. As DNA, the CDR3 is TGTGCCCGTTACGACAGGGGGCGTGGAGAGACCCAGTACTTC.

This clonotype was recorded a few times. The chain links TRBV4-3 to TRBJ2-3; D might be TRBD1 (6 bases). CDR1 is LGHNA, CDR2 YSLEER, per germline. Trimming removed 5 bases at V and 3 bases at J, with 15 bases between. The CDR3 is 15 residues long. CDR3: CASSYGQGLTDTQYF. In DNA, the CDR3 is TGCGCCAGCAGCTACGGGCAGGGGTTAACAGATACGCAGTATTTT.

CDR3 nucleotide sequence: TGCAGTGCTTTCCGCCTTCGGGGGGACTACACCTTC. Its translation: CSAFRLRGDYTF. The V gene is TRBV20-1, the J gene TRBJ1-2, with a possible D match to TRBD1 (5 bases). Per germline, CDR1 DFQATT and CDR2 SNEGSKA (reference sequence). Between the trimmed V and J ends, which lost 5 bases and 10 bases, there was a span of 17 bases. The CDR3 loop spans 12 amino acids.

The genes are TRBV7-2 and TRBJ1-1; no clear D gene. The V gene lost 5 bases and the J gene lost 7 bases, with 17 bases spanning the gap. Germline values: CDR1 SGHTA, CDR2 FQGNSA. This CDR3 spans 14 amino acids. The CDR3 sequence is CASSPNIGIYEAFF. The CDR3 DNA follows: TGTGCCAGCAGCCCGAACATCGGGATCTATGAAGCTTTCTTT.

This clonotype was detected once. J is TRBJ1-4 and V is TRBV27; 8 bases agree with TRBD1. Trimming took 5 bases from V and 10 from J; bases not matched to a gene: 9. CDR3 length: 14 amino acids. CDR1 is MNHEY and CDR2 is SMNVEV in the germline V gene (reference sequence). DNA of the CDR3: TGTGCCAGCAGTCCACAGGGGGGTAGGGGAAAACTGTTTTTT. Translation gives CASSPQGGRGKLFF.

The CDR3 sequence is CAISEGVGNTIYF. The CDR3 DNA reads TGTGCCATCAGTGAGGGGGTTGGAAACACCATATATTTT. This chain uses TRBV10-3 with TRBJ1-3; no clear D. V was cut by 2 bases and J by 3 bases, with 5 bases left in between. Germline V gene data show CDR1 as ENHRY and CDR2 as SYGVKD. The CDR3 contains 13 residues.

The chain is built from TRBV12-3 or TRBV12-4 and TRBJ1-1; D might be TRBD1 (5 bases). Deletions cut 1 base from V and 4 bases from J, with 7 bases between. The length of the CDR3 is 13 residues. The CDR3 DNA reads as TGTGCCAGCAGTTTAGAAAGGGGCACTGAAGCTTTCTTT. The encoded protein is CASSLERGTEAFF.

This clonotype was seen a few times. J is TRBJ1-3 and V is TRBV7-2, with D possibly TRBD1 on 5 matching bases. CDR3 size: 17 residues. The germline gives CDR1 SGHTA, CDR2 FQGNSA. Trimming left V 5 bases short and J 7 bases short, with 24 bases between. The CDR3 DNA reads TGTGCCAGCAGCCACAGGTTGGAGGGCTGGGCCCCCAACACCATATATTTT. Protein product: CASSHRLEGWAPNTIYF.

The V and J genes are TRBV7-8 and TRBJ2-7; D possibly corresponds to TRBD1 (7 bases). CDR1 is SGHVS and CDR2 is FQNEAQ in the germline V gene. The CDR3 length is 17 residues. Trimming pared 1 base from V and 1 base from J, leaving 17 bases between. CDR3 in amino acids: CASSLGGAGGSSYEQYV. For the CDR3, the DNA is TGTGCCAGCAGCTTAGGTGGTGCAGGGGGGTCATCCTACGAGCAGTACGTC.

This rearrangement joins TRBV20-1 to TRBJ1-1; 7 bases fit TRBD1. The germline CDR1 and CDR2 sequences are DFQATT and SNEGSKA (reference sequence). The CDR3 is 14 amino acids. The J segment lost 6 bases and the V segment lost 5 bases, leaving 12 bases of the junction unmatched. CDR3 protein: CSAPKITGDAEAFF. CDR3 nucleotides: TGCAGTGCTCCAAAAATTACAGGGGACGCTGAAGCTTTCTTT.

This rearrangement joins TRBV14 to TRBJ2-5; 14 bases are a match to TRBD2. This CDR3 has 16 residues. V was clipped by 4 bases and J by 5 bases; unmatched bases: 6. Germline CDR1 and CDR2: SGHDN and FVKESK. CDR3 in amino acids: CASSRLGLAGVETQYF. CDR3 nucleotide sequence: TGTGCCAGCAGCCGATTGGGACTAGCGGGAGTTGAGACCCAGTACTTC.

The chain has TRBV20-1 and TRBJ2-3; D is perhaps TRBD2 (7 bases). There are 14 residues in the CDR3. Germline-derived CDR1 and CDR2 are DFQATT and SNEGSKA (reference sequence). V was pared by 4 bases and J by 2 bases, with 13 bases between. The CDR3 loop is CSAMRAGATDTQYF. CDR3 sequence (DNA): TGCAGTGCTATGAGGGCGGGGGCCACAGATACGCAGTATTTT.

This chain connects TRBV5-1 to TRBJ1-4; 9 bases are shared with TRBD1. The CDR3 has 15 residues. The junction had 4 bases not matched to a gene; V was cut back by 4 bases and J by 3 bases. CDR1 and CDR2 (germline): SGHRS, YFSETQ. This CDR3 reads CASSIGQGSNEKLFF. The CDR3 nucleotides are TGCGCCAGCAGCATCGGACAGGGGTCTAATGAAAAACTGTTTTTT.

This chain joins TRBV20-1 and TRBJ2-2, with D uncertain. V lost 0 bases and J 2 bases, leaving 4 bases between the germline ends. The CDR3 contains 13 residues. Germline-derived CDR1 and CDR2 are DFQATT and SNEGSKA (reference sequence). CDR3 nucleotides: TGCAGTGCTAGAGATACAAACACCGGGGAGCTGTTTTTT. It translates to CSARDTNTGELFF.

This clonotype was detected a few times. The chain joins TRBV10-3 to TRBJ1-2; possible D gene TRBD1, 6 bases. Trimming removed 6 bases from V and 6 bases from J, with 11 bases in between. Per germline, CDR1 ENHRY and CDR2 SYGVKD. The CDR3 runs 12 residues. The CDR3 reads CAISAAGDGYTF. For the CDR3, the DNA is TGTGCCATCAGCGCGGCAGGGGATGGCTACACCTTC.

In this sample, this clonotype turned up many times. This rearrangement joins TRBV20-1 to TRBJ2-1; either TRBD1 or TRBD2 may fit D (6 bases each). The CDR3 is 12 amino acids. Germline V gene sequence: CDR1 DFQATT, CDR2 SNEGSKA (reference sequence). V lost 7 bases and J lost 5, with 12 bases in between. The CDR3 region has the DNA TGCAGTGTTCTTAGGGGGGACAATGAGCAGTTCTTC. Its protein product is CSVLRGDNEQFF.

This chain uses TRBV12-3 or TRBV12-4 with TRBJ2-1; D is uncertain. This CDR3 region has 13 residues. With 2 bases removed from V and 7 bases from J, the gap between germline ends came to 9 bases. The CDR3: CASSLSENNEQFF. The CDR3 DNA is TGTGCCAGCAGTTTAAGTGAGAATAATGAGCAGTTCTTC.

The table lists this clonotype with a count of one. It is unclear where the CDR3 begins or ends on the DNA, so no DNA is shown, and the CDR3 is as TCRdb lists it. This CDR3 is CASSFLAGGAIETQYF. This chain links TRBV28 with TRBJ2-5; the D call TRBD1 from the table was never checked on the DNA. Germline V gene data show CDR1 as MDHEN and CDR2 as SYDVKM. The CDR3 is 16 amino acids in total, end residues counted.

This rearrangement joins TRBV12-3 or TRBV12-4 to TRBJ1-6; possible D gene TRBD1, 5 bases. The germline V and J ends were trimmed by 5 bases and 3 bases, with 11 bases remaining between them. This CDR3 is 15 amino acids long. For the CDR3, the DNA is TGTGCCAGCAGTGGTGACAGAATCTATAATTCACCCCTCCACTTT. It yields the protein CASSGDRIYNSPLHF.

V usage is TRBV7-9 and J usage is TRBJ2-7, with a tentative D call TRBD1 (5 bases). The CDR3 extends over 14 amino acids. Germline V gene lookup returns CDR1 SEHNR and CDR2 FQNEAQ (reference sequence). The germline V and J ends were trimmed by 5 bases and 2 bases, with 13 bases remaining between them. The CDR3 protein is CASSQTGRAYEQYV. The CDR3 DNA reads TGTGCCAGCAGCCAGACGGGCAGGGCCTACGAGCAGTACGTC.

The genes are TRBV29-1 and TRBJ2-6, with D maybe TRBD1 (5 bases). V lost 4 bases to trimming and J lost 0 bases, with 19 bases between them. The germline V gene has CDR1 SQVTM and CDR2 ANQGSEA. This CDR3 region has 18 residues. The CDR3 reads CSVAPQGTGPSGANVLTF. The CDR3 nucleotides read TGCAGCGTTGCCCCTCAGGGAACAGGCCCCTCTGGGGCCAACGTCCTGACTTTC. Drawing the rest from reference TRBV29-1 and TRBJ2-6, the complete variable domain is SAVISQKPSRDICQRGTSLTIQCQVDSQVTMMFWYRQQPGQSLTLIATANQGSEATYESGFVIDKFPISRPNLTFSTLTVSNMSPEDSSIYLCSVAPQGTGPSGANVLTFGAGSRLTVL.

This clonotype was counted only a few times. This chain joins TRBV10-2 and TRBJ1-2; 7 bases fit TRBD1. J lost 4 bases, V lost 2 bases, and 4 bases had no gene match. CDR1 and CDR2 (germline): WSHSY, SAAADI. This CDR3 comprises 14 residues. Here the CDR3 reads CASSEQGQVYGYTF. CDR3 sequence (DNA): TGCGCCAGCAGTGAGCAAGGACAGGTCTATGGCTACACCTTC.